The entry that follows covers one TCR beta chain sequence. Its antigen is currently unknown. It is likely a read error, because the conserved phenylalanine at the end of the CDR3 is missing. Each CDR3 protein is one row after TCRdb ran MiXCR on the PCR reads. The profile shows over 70,000 distinct CDR3 sequences, 25% of them singletons. The source of the sample is a study of molecular identifiers for immune sequencing clone quantification. For the study at large: The replicates split RNA from around 20,000 or 100,000 naive CD8 cells five ways and sequenced four. Whole-study results and caveats: Clones above 20 RNA copies held over 99% of effector molecules, under 1% in naive cells.

Libraries of naive CD8 cells were prepared from approximately 20,000 to 1,000,000 sorted cells using 10%, 30% or 50% RNA. For naive CD8 T cells, sorting used the CD8+CD4-CCR7+CD45RA+ phenotype. The origin of this receptor is a human donor in good health. Some libraries in this study had Jurkat cell RNA spiked in. Sequenced input: naive CD8+ T cells from blood, with Jurkat cell RNA spiked in. Subset here: FACS-sorted CD8+CD4-CCR7+CD45RA+ naive T cells.

The CDR3 sequence is CASTPQGAIGGYTI. The CDR3, as DNA: TGTGCCAGCACCCCACAGGGGGCCATTGGGGGCTACACCATC. The V call is TRBV27, the J call TRBJ1-2; 9 bases are shared with TRBD1. The CDR3 has 14 residues. Germline V gene sequence: CDR1 MNHEY, CDR2 SMNVEV (reference sequence). Losses at the gene ends were 7 bases for V and 8 bases for J; bases not matched to a gene: 11.